This is a list of T cell receptor beta chains from one sample in a study of T cell responses to AZD1222 COVID-19 vaccine. Using immunoSEQ multiplex PCR, the repertoire was profiled, and TCRdb retains in-frame clones only, with some absent. The sample consists of 150,000 to 170,000 clones, roughly 90% of them appearing once. Specimen: peripheral blood, collected on day 0 of AZD1222 vaccination. These receptors all come from an adult in good health. CDR3s include the opening cysteine and the closing phenylalanine or tryptophan. Fields, in order: CDR3 DNA, CDR3 protein, V gene, CDR3 length, J gene, D gene, clone size. The D gene is left open where the match is weak. Some rows mark clone size as missing; the rest say once, few, many or name a class of expanded clone.

DNA: TGTGCCAGCAGCCGGGACAGGGTTCCAGATACGCAGTATTTT; CDR3: CASSRDRVPDTQYF; V: TRBV21-1; length: 14; J: TRBJ2-3; D: .; size: .
DNA: TGTGCCAGCAGCCAAAGAGTTTCCTACGAGCAGTACTTC; CDR3: CASSQRVSYEQYF; V: TRBV3-1/TRBV3-2; length: 13; J: TRBJ2-7; D: .; size: .
DNA: TGTGCCATTGGGACCGACTACGAGCAGTACTTC; CDR3: CAIGTDYEQYF; V: TRBV10-3; length: 11; J: TRBJ2-7; D: .; size: .
DNA: TGTGCCAGCAGCCAAGCTCCCGGGACAGGGCATGGCTACACCTTC; CDR3: CASSQAPGTGHGYTF; V: TRBV4-2; length: 15; J: TRBJ1-2; D: TRBD1; size: .
DNA: TGTGCCAGCAGCCCGGACAGGAGGAATGGCTACACCTTC; CDR3: CASSPDRRNGYTF; V: TRBV7-2; length: 13; J: TRBJ1-2; D: TRBD1; size: few
DNA: TGTGCCAGCAGCCAAGATGTTGCAGCGAACACTGAAGCTTTCTTT; CDR3: CASSQDVAANTEAFF; V: TRBV4-2; length: 15; J: TRBJ1-1; D: .; size: once
DNA: TGTGCCAGCAGCCCCGTCCCGGTGAACGCTTTCTTT; CDR3: CASSPVPVNAFF; V: TRBV7-2; length: 12; J: TRBJ1-1; D: .; size: .
DNA: TGTGCCAGCAGCGTAGATTTCGGCACCGGGGAGCTGTTTTTT; CDR3: CASSVDFGTGELFF; V: TRBV9; length: 14; J: TRBJ2-2; D: .; size: once
DNA: TGTGCCAGCAGACAAGAACAGGGGATGAACACTGAAGCTTTCTTT; CDR3: CASRQEQGMNTEAFF; V: TRBV27; length: 15; J: TRBJ1-1; D: TRBD1; size: once
DNA: TGTGCCAGCAAGTTCTCTGGGGCCAACGTCCTGACTTTC; CDR3: CASKFSGANVLTF; V: TRBV2; length: 13; J: TRBJ2-6; D: .; size: few
DNA: TGCGCCAGCAGCCCCTGGGACAGGTTGGTTGGCTACACCTTC; CDR3: CASSPWDRLVGYTF; V: TRBV5-1; length: 14; J: TRBJ1-2; D: TRBD1; size: .
DNA: TGTGCCAGTAGCACAGGGGAGGGAAACACCATATATTTT; CDR3: CASSTGEGNTIYF; V: TRBV19; length: 13; J: TRBJ1-3; D: TRBD1; size: .
DNA: TGTGCCAGCAGCCCCTGGACGGGAGACTATGGCTACACCTTC; CDR3: CASSPWTGDYGYTF; V: TRBV5-4; length: 14; J: TRBJ1-2; D: .; size: .
DNA: TGTGCCAGCAGCTCCTCGGGGGTAGATACGCAGTATTTT; CDR3: CASSSSGVDTQYF; V: TRBV7-3; length: 13; J: TRBJ2-3; D: .; size: .
DNA: TGTGCCAGCAGCGAGGGGTCCGGGACTACTCTCACCGGGGAGCTGTTTTTT; CDR3: CASSEGSGTTLTGELFF; V: TRBV9; length: 17; J: TRBJ2-2; D: TRBD2; size: .